The rows below give T cell receptor beta chains drawn from one sample of a study of metastatic and nonmetastatic thyroid tumors. TCRdb re-called clones via MiXCR from the PCR reads. The sample includes about 27,000 clones, 10% to 15% of them seen just once. Sequencing used blood. The receptors were sampled from a female donor with papillary thyroid cancer or a benign thyroid nodule (not recorded which). Some clones in this sample may be carry-over from other donors' samples. Both conserved end residues are part of each CDR3. The order of the fields is CDR3 protein, CDR3 DNA, clone size, J gene, V gene, D gene. D genes are given only for firm matches. The size of a clone is reported for some rows only, either as once, few or many, or as a class for expanded clones.

CDR3aa: CASSFGRSGNTIYF; CDR3nt: TGTGCCAGCAGCTTTGGTCGCTCTGGAAACACCATATATTTT; abundance: many; j_gene: TRBJ1-3; v_gene: TRBV7-9; d_gene: -
CDR3aa: CASSQDRRGGDEQFF; CDR3nt: TGCGCCAGCAGCCAAGACCGTCGGGGGGGCGATGAGCAGTTCTTC; abundance: many; j_gene: TRBJ2-1; v_gene: TRBV4-3; d_gene: TRBD2
CDR3aa: CAWAGTGGRTGELFF; CDR3nt: TGTGCCTGGGCCGGGACAGGGGGCCGAACCGGGGAGCTGTTTTTT; abundance: many; j_gene: TRBJ2-2; v_gene: TRBV30; d_gene: TRBD1
CDR3aa: CAIHRPSEGQPQHF; CDR3nt: TGTGCCATCCACCGACCCTCGGAGGGTCAGCCCCAGCATTTT; abundance: many; j_gene: TRBJ1-5; v_gene: TRBV28; d_gene: -
CDR3aa: CSGSAGVRADTQYF; CDR3nt: TGCAGTGGTTCTGCGGGAGTGAGGGCAGATACGCAGTATTTT; abundance: many; j_gene: TRBJ2-3; v_gene: TRBV20-1; d_gene: TRBD2
CDR3aa: CSAGDSMGYGYTF; CDR3nt: TGCAGTGCGGGGGATAGTATGGGTTATGGCTACACCTTC; abundance: -; j_gene: TRBJ1-2; v_gene: TRBV20-1; d_gene: -
CDR3aa: CASSSGQGPYEQYF; CDR3nt: TGTGCCAGCAGCTCGGGACAGGGCCCCTACGAGCAGTACTTC; abundance: many; j_gene: TRBJ2-7; v_gene: TRBV7-2; d_gene: TRBD1
CDR3aa: CASSHGGLAGGSRETQYF; CDR3nt: TGTGCCAGCAGCCACGGGGGACTAGCGGGAGGATCCCGCGAGACCCAGTACTTC; abundance: many; j_gene: TRBJ2-5; v_gene: TRBV3-1; d_gene: TRBD2
CDR3aa: CASSTVEGGDSPIHF; CDR3nt: TGCGCCAGCAGCACCGTCGAGGGAGGAGATTCACCCATCCACTTT; abundance: -; j_gene: TRBJ1-6; v_gene: TRBV4-1; d_gene: -
CDR3aa: CASSLVGQGVGQPQHF; CDR3nt: TGTGCCAGCAGCTTAGTGGGGCAGGGGGTTGGGCAGCCCCAGCATTTT; abundance: medium-sized; j_gene: TRBJ1-5; v_gene: TRBV11-2; d_gene: TRBD1
CDR3aa: CASSRSSGQSNEAFF; CDR3nt: TGTGCCAGCTCACGCTCCTCGGGACAGTCGAATGAAGCTTTCTTT; abundance: -; j_gene: TRBJ1-1; v_gene: TRBV18; d_gene: TRBD1
CDR3aa: CSASAGRATDTQYF; CDR3nt: TGCAGTGCTAGCGCCGGGAGGGCCACAGATACGCAGTATTTT; abundance: many; j_gene: TRBJ2-3; v_gene: TRBV20-1; d_gene: TRBD2
CDR3aa: CASSFGTGSYEQYF; CDR3nt: TGTGCCAGCAGTTTCGGGACAGGTTCCTACGAGCAGTACTTC; abundance: many; j_gene: TRBJ2-7; v_gene: TRBV6-2/TRBV6-3; d_gene: TRBD1
CDR3aa: CASSLSQGLSSPLHF; CDR3nt: TGTGCCAGCAGCTTATCACAGGGGTTAAGCTCACCCCTCCACTTT; abundance: medium-sized; j_gene: TRBJ1-6; v_gene: TRBV11-1; d_gene: TRBD1
CDR3aa: CASSLSGGYPGNTIYF; CDR3nt: TGTGCCAGCAGTTTGAGCGGGGGATACCCTGGAAACACCATATATTTT; abundance: many; j_gene: TRBJ1-3; v_gene: TRBV28; d_gene: -
CDR3aa: CSALFTGTSPYGYTF; CDR3nt: TGCAGTGCTTTATTTACCGGGACTTCGCCCTATGGCTACACCTTC; abundance: many; j_gene: TRBJ1-2; v_gene: TRBV20-1; d_gene: -
CDR3aa: CASGGEKLFF; CDR3nt: TGTGCCAGCGGAGGTGAAAAACTGTTTTTT; abundance: -; j_gene: TRBJ1-4; v_gene: TRBV11-2; d_gene: -
CDR3aa: CASSLGGRFSPLHF; CDR3nt: TGCGCCAGCAGCTTGGGTGGCAGGTTCTCACCCCTCCACTTT; abundance: medium-sized; j_gene: TRBJ1-6; v_gene: TRBV5-1; d_gene: -
CDR3aa: CASSPTLNTEAFF; CDR3nt: TGTGCCAGCAGCCCGACCCTAAACACTGAAGCTTTCTTT; abundance: many; j_gene: TRBJ1-1; v_gene: TRBV5-6; d_gene: -
CDR3aa: CASSLGQGAKNEQYF; CDR3nt: TGTGCCAGCAGCCTCGGACAGGGGGCGAAGAACGAGCAGTACTTC; abundance: few; j_gene: TRBJ2-7; v_gene: TRBV6-1; d_gene: TRBD1
CDR3aa: CASSPAVGSSNYYYEQYF; CDR3nt: TGTGCCAGCAGCCCCGCGGTGGGGTCTTCAAACTACTACTACGAGCAGTACTTC; abundance: many; j_gene: TRBJ2-7; v_gene: TRBV25-1; d_gene: -
CDR3aa: CSVKPPGTYNEQFF; CDR3nt: TGCAGCGTTAAACCCCCCGGGACTTACAATGAGCAGTTCTTC; abundance: many; j_gene: TRBJ2-1; v_gene: TRBV29-1; d_gene: -
CDR3aa: CASSSASTGGGSYNEQFF; CDR3nt: TGTGCCAGCAGTTCCGCGTCGACAGGAGGGGGCTCCTACAATGAGCAGTTCTTC; abundance: many; j_gene: TRBJ2-1; v_gene: TRBV6-5; d_gene: -
CDR3aa: CASRSTDRAGYTF; CDR3nt: TGTGCCAGCCGATCTACAGACAGGGCGGGCTACACCTTC; abundance: many; j_gene: TRBJ1-2; v_gene: TRBV6-1; d_gene: TRBD1
CDR3aa: CAGSRGVYTEAFF; CDR3nt: TGTGCCGGAAGTAGGGGGGTGTACACTGAAGCTTTCTTT; abundance: many; j_gene: TRBJ1-1; v_gene: TRBV30; d_gene: -
CDR3aa: CASIGGSNTGELFF; CDR3nt: TGTGCCAGCATTGGGGGATCGAACACCGGGGAGCTGTTTTTT; abundance: many; j_gene: TRBJ2-2; v_gene: TRBV2; d_gene: -
CDR3aa: CAISESRGQGRNEQFF; CDR3nt: TGTGCCATCAGTGAGTCTCGGGGACAGGGACGCAATGAGCAGTTCTTC; abundance: many; j_gene: TRBJ2-1; v_gene: TRBV10-3; d_gene: TRBD1
CDR3aa: CASSYSGQGEKLFF; CDR3nt: TGTGCCAGCAGTTACTCCGGACAGGGAGAAAAACTGTTTTTT; abundance: many; j_gene: TRBJ1-4; v_gene: TRBV6-5; d_gene: TRBD1
CDR3aa: CAISDPGTAKNIQYF; CDR3nt: TGTGCCATCAGTGATCCCGGGACGGCAAAAAACATTCAGTACTTC; abundance: many; j_gene: TRBJ2-4; v_gene: TRBV10-3; d_gene: -
CDR3aa: CASSLRSFTEAFF; CDR3nt: TGTGCCAGCAGCTTAAGGTCTTTTACTGAAGCTTTCTTT; abundance: many; j_gene: TRBJ1-1; v_gene: TRBV11-2; d_gene: -
CDR3aa: CASSQGRDTVTLYF; CDR3nt: TGTGCCAGCAGCCAAGGGAGGGACACAGTTACGCTGTATTTT; abundance: -; j_gene: TRBJ2-3; v_gene: TRBV4-2; d_gene: -
CDR3aa: CASTLLADYNEQFF; CDR3nt: TGTGCCAGCACCTTGCTAGCGGACTACAATGAGCAGTTCTTC; abundance: many; j_gene: TRBJ2-1; v_gene: TRBV6-1; d_gene: TRBD2
CDR3aa: CASSADRRRNTIYF; CDR3nt: TGTGCCAGCAGCGCGGACAGGAGGAGAAACACCATATATTTT; abundance: medium-sized; j_gene: TRBJ1-3; v_gene: TRBV6-1; d_gene: TRBD1
CDR3aa: CSGLPSGANVLTF; CDR3nt: TGCAGTGGCCTTCCATCTGGGGCCAACGTCCTGACTTTC; abundance: many; j_gene: TRBJ2-6; v_gene: TRBV20-1; d_gene: -
CDR3aa: CASSLTAAPNTEAFF; CDR3nt: TGCGCCAGCAGCTTGACGGCCGCCCCGAACACTGAAGCTTTCTTT; abundance: many; j_gene: TRBJ1-1; v_gene: TRBV5-1; d_gene: -
CDR3aa: CATPTGTGTHGTDTQYF; CDR3nt: TGTGCCACCCCGACCGGGACAGGAACCCACGGGACAGATACGCAGTATTTT; abundance: many; j_gene: TRBJ2-3; v_gene: TRBV2; d_gene: TRBD1
CDR3aa: CASSSLTANTEVFF; CDR3nt: TGTGCCAGCAGCTCCTTGACAGCCAACACTGAAGTTTTCTTT; abundance: -; j_gene: TRBJ1-1; v_gene: TRBV9; d_gene: -
CDR3aa: CASTRTGYTDGELFF; CDR3nt: TGTGCCAGCACTAGGACAGGGTACACTGATGGGGAGCTGTTTTTT; abundance: many; j_gene: TRBJ2-2; v_gene: TRBV6-1; d_gene: TRBD1
CDR3aa: CATSDPLAGHTNEQFF; CDR3nt: TGTGCCACCAGTGACCCACTAGCGGGACACACCAATGAGCAGTTCTTC; abundance: many; j_gene: TRBJ2-1; v_gene: TRBV24-1; d_gene: TRBD2
CDR3aa: CASTHGGAHSPLHF; CDR3nt: TGTGCCAGCACCCACGGGGGGGCACATTCACCCCTCCACTTT; abundance: few; j_gene: TRBJ1-6; v_gene: TRBV6-1; d_gene: -
CDR3aa: CASSANLGRNTEAFF; CDR3nt: TGTGCCAGCAGTGCCAACCTTGGGAGGAACACTGAAGCTTTCTTT; abundance: many; j_gene: TRBJ1-1; v_gene: TRBV2; d_gene: -
CDR3aa: CASSHTSKTGGYGYTF; CDR3nt: TGCGCCAGCAGCCACACCTCCAAGACAGGGGGCTATGGCTACACCTTC; abundance: many; j_gene: TRBJ1-2; v_gene: TRBV4-1; d_gene: TRBD1
CDR3aa: CASTKSPRNGYTF; CDR3nt: TGTGCCAGTACCAAAAGTCCCAGAAATGGCTACACCTTC; abundance: many; j_gene: TRBJ1-2; v_gene: TRBV19; d_gene: -
CDR3aa: CASRHNGGAQVGYTF; CDR3nt: TGTGCCAGCAGACACAACGGGGGGGCCCAAGTTGGCTACACCTTC; abundance: -; j_gene: TRBJ1-2; v_gene: TRBV6-2/TRBV6-3; d_gene: -
CDR3aa: CASSLGDEQFF; CDR3nt: TGTGCCAGCAGTTTGGGGGATGAGCAGTTCTTC; abundance: -; j_gene: TRBJ2-1; v_gene: TRBV28; d_gene: -
CDR3aa: CASSLTSGVTDTQYF; CDR3nt: TGTGCCAGCAGCTTAACTAGCGGAGTCACAGATACGCAGTATTTT; abundance: many; j_gene: TRBJ2-3; v_gene: TRBV11-3; d_gene: TRBD2
CDR3aa: CASSPYGTQETQYF; CDR3nt: TGTGCCAGCAGCCCCTACGGGACTCAAGAGACCCAGTACTTC; abundance: many; j_gene: TRBJ2-5; v_gene: TRBV7-9; d_gene: -
CDR3aa: CASSIQGIDQPQHF; CDR3nt: TGTGCCAGCAGTATACAGGGTATCGATCAGCCCCAGCATTTT; abundance: many; j_gene: TRBJ1-5; v_gene: TRBV5-4; d_gene: -
CDR3aa: CASGGLAGLRQETQYF; CDR3nt: TGTGCCAGCGGAGGACTAGCGGGACTGAGACAAGAGACCCAGTACTTC; abundance: many; j_gene: TRBJ2-5; v_gene: TRBV3-1; d_gene: TRBD2
CDR3aa: CASSYSGRNTGELFF; CDR3nt: TGTGCCAGCAGCTATTCCGGACGGAACACCGGGGAGCTGTTTTTT; abundance: many; j_gene: TRBJ2-2; v_gene: TRBV7-3; d_gene: -
CDR3aa: CASSCVRGVQLYEQYF; CDR3nt: TGTGCCAGCAGCTGTGTGAGGGGAGTGCAGCTCTACGAGCAGTACTTC; abundance: -; j_gene: TRBJ2-7; v_gene: TRBV7-8; d_gene: -
CDR3aa: CASSHRGGNQPQHF; CDR3nt: TGCGCCAGCAGCCACAGGGGGGGCAATCAGCCCCAGCATTTT; abundance: medium-sized; j_gene: TRBJ1-5; v_gene: TRBV4-1; d_gene: TRBD1
CDR3aa: CASSYGTTYEQYF; CDR3nt: TGTGCCAGCAGTTATGGGACCACCTACGAGCAGTACTTC; abundance: many; j_gene: TRBJ2-7; v_gene: TRBV6-5; d_gene: -
CDR3aa: CASSIFAGGSYEQYF; CDR3nt: TGTGCCAGTAGTATATTCGCGGGAGGCTCCTACGAGCAGTACTTC; abundance: -; j_gene: TRBJ2-7; v_gene: TRBV19; d_gene: TRBD2
CDR3aa: CSARVPAGVYNEQFF; CDR3nt: TGCAGTGCTAGAGTCCCAGCGGGAGTGTACAATGAGCAGTTCTTC; abundance: many; j_gene: TRBJ2-1; v_gene: TRBV20-1; d_gene: TRBD2